One sample yielded the 17 T cell receptor beta chains listed below, sequenced in a study of blood T cell repertoires in COVID-19. The assay was immunoSEQ multiplex PCR, and TCRdb's table has in-frame clones only and misses some. Of tens of thousands of clones listed, around 77% were seen once; the top ten hold 2% to 2.5%. Sequenced input: peripheral blood. All receptors come from a man between 70 and 80 years old with COVID-19, enrolled during active disease.

V usage is TRBV27 and J usage is TRBJ2-7; 10 positions agree with TRBD2. V lost 3 bases and J lost 4; bases outside the gene matches: 3. The CDR3 consists of 14 residues. Germline V gene data show CDR1 as MNHEY and CDR2 as SMNVEV (reference sequence). The CDR3, as DNA: TGTGCCAGCAGTTTGGGACTAGCGAGGTACGAGCAGTACTTC. Translating gives CASSLGLARYEQYF.

The genes are TRBV28 and TRBJ1-1; D call uncertain. This CDR3 has 13 amino acids. The V and J ends lost 5 bases and 4 bases respectively, with 11 bases between them. Per the germline V gene, CDR1 is MDHEN and CDR2 is SYDVKM. Here the CDR3 DNA reads TGTGCCAGCAGTATCTCCCCCCCCACTGAAGCTTTCTTT. Its protein is CASSISPPTEAFF.

As for this clone: A much larger clonotype is one base distant, so this may be a read error. This sample includes further DNA sequences coding for the same CDR3. The chain employs TRBV10-3 and TRBJ2-2; 8 bases match TRBD2. The CDR3 has 13 amino acids. The germline CDR1 and CDR2 sequences are ENHRY and SYGVKD. CDR3 nucleotide sequence: TGTCCCATCACCGGGGGGGCAGCGGGGGAGCTGTTTTTT. Its protein is CPITGGAAGELFF.

This chain links TRBV7-9 with TRBJ1-1, with TRBD1 matching 9 bases. Germline loops: CDR1 SEHNR, CDR2 FQNEAQ (reference sequence). V lost 3 bases to trimming and J lost 0 bases; unmatched junction nucleotides: 8. This CDR3 is built from 17 residues. The CDR3 coding sequence is TGTGCCAGCAGCTTGGGGACTTGGACAGGGGTGAACACTGAAGCTTTCTTT. Protein product: CASSLGTWTGVNTEAFF.

The V gene is TRBV4-1, the J gene TRBJ1-4; D is perhaps TRBD1 (6 bases). Germline values: CDR1 MGHRA, CDR2 YSYEKL. This CDR3 comprises 18 residues. V shed 1 base and J shed 0 bases, with 15 bases lying between them. CDR3 sequence (DNA): TGCGCCAGCAGCCAAGTTGTACAGGGAATCGCAACTAATGAAAAACTGTTTTTT. Its protein is CASSQVVQGIATNEKLFF.

The chain is built from TRBV9 and TRBJ1-2; 11 bases are shared with TRBD1. This CDR3 comprises 15 residues. CDR1 is SGDLS, CDR2 YYNGEE, per germline. V shed 4 bases, J shed 2 bases, and the junction held 4 bases outside the gene matches. In DNA form, the CDR3 reads TGTGCCAGCAGCCCCGGACAGGGGGCAAACTATGGCTACACCTTC. Amino acid sequence: CASSPGQGANYGYTF.

CDR3 sequence reads: CASSLPFRGARNTEAFF. The CDR3 DNA sequence: TGTGCCAGCAGTCTCCCATTCCGGGGGGCAAGGAACACTGAAGCTTTCTTT. V is TRBV28 and J is TRBJ1-1; possible D gene TRBD1, 6 bases. CDR3 length equals 17 residues. Looked up from germline, CDR1 is MDHEN and CDR2 is SYDVKM. Trimming removed 5 bases from V and 1 base from J, with 20 bases in between.

This clone came up once. The chain couples TRBV3-1 (or the pseudogene TRBV3-2) to TRBJ2-7; the D gene is possibly TRBD2 (6 bases). The CDR3 length is 16 residues. CDR1 and CDR2 (germline): LGHDT, YNNKEL (reference sequence). Deletions cut 1 base from V and 4 bases from J, with 17 bases between. The CDR3 protein is CASSQGATLRGYEQYF. DNA for the CDR3: TGTGCCAGCAGCCAAGGGGCGACCCTACGGGGGTACGAGCAGTACTTC.

The V and J genes are TRBV5-1 and TRBJ2-3; D is undetermined. The germline V gene encodes CDR1 SGHRS and CDR2 YFSETQ. Trimming removed 2 bases at V and 6 bases at J, with 10 bases between. The CDR3 has 13 amino acids. The CDR3 loop reads CASSFRGSDTQYF. The CDR3 DNA is TGCGCCAGCAGCTTTCGAGGTTCCGATACGCAGTATTTT. The whole variable domain, remainder taken from reference TRBV5-1 and TRBJ2-3, is KAGVTQTPRYLIKTRGQQVTLSCSPISGHRSVSWYQQTPGQGLQFLFEYFSETQRNKGNFPGRFSGRQFSNSRSEMNVSTLELGDSALYLCASSFRGSDTQYFGPGTRLTVL.

The rearrangement joins TRBV7-2 to TRBJ1-3; 9 nucleotides line up with TRBD1. CDR3 length: 15 amino acids. V lost 1 base and J lost 4; bases outside the gene matches: 2. Germline-derived CDR1 and CDR2 are SGHTA and FQGNSA. In nucleotides, the CDR3 is TGTGCCAGCAGCTTAGGGGGGACAGGGGGAAACACCATATATTTT. This codes for CASSLGGTGGNTIYF.

This clone has a handful of counts. V usage is TRBV5-4 and J usage is TRBJ2-6; TRBD2 matches at 15 bases. CDR3 size: 18 residues. The germline CDR1 and CDR2 sequences are SGHNT and YYREEE (reference sequence). The V segment lost 3 bases and the J segment 2 bases; nucleotides outside the gene matches: 3. This CDR3 reads CASSYGLAGGPGANVLTF. DNA for the CDR3: TGTGCCAGCAGCTATGGACTAGCGGGAGGGCCTGGGGCCAACGTCCTGACTTTC.

This chain joins TRBV7-9 and TRBJ1-4; TRBD1 agrees at 7 bases. The CDR3 sequence is 16 residues long. Germline V gene data show CDR1 as SEHNR and CDR2 as FQNEAQ (reference sequence). With 4 bases clipped from V and 3 bases from J, the junction kept 8 bases outside the gene matches. This chain's CDR3 is CASSSGSGTANEKLFF. In nucleotides, the CDR3 is TGTGCCAGCAGCTCAGGGTCAGGGACAGCTAATGAAAAACTGTTTTTT.

The chain is built from TRBV28 and TRBJ2-3; D perhaps matches TRBD2 (6 bases). V lost 6 bases and J 3 bases, leaving 13 bases between the germline ends. The length of the CDR3 is 14 residues. Germline V CDR1 and CDR2: MDHEN, SYDVKM. CDR3 amino acids: CASRMGGKTDTQYF. Written as DNA, the CDR3 is TGTGCCAGCAGGATGGGCGGGAAGACAGATACGCAGTATTTT.

The rearrangement uses TRBV11-3 and TRBJ1-1; 9 bases align to TRBD1. Looked up from germline, CDR1 is SGHNT and CDR2 is YENEEA. The ends lost 4 bases at V and 2 bases at J; junction bases unmatched: 2. The CDR3 spans 14 residues. The CDR3 DNA is TGTGCCAGCAGCTCGGGACAGGGCAACACTGAAGCTTTCTTT. This codes for CASSSGQGNTEAFF.

This clone appeared a few times. The chain's CDR3 is CASSRQSMNTEAFF. The CDR3 region has the DNA TGTGCCAGCAGCCGACAGTCGATGAACACTGAAGCTTTCTTT. The chain links TRBV5-4 to TRBJ1-1; a possible D gene is TRBD1 (5 bases). The CDR3 runs 14 residues. CDR1 and CDR2 (germline): SGHNT, YYREEE (reference sequence). Trimming took off 4 bases at V and 0 bases at J, with 10 bases between the two ends.

This rearrangement joins TRBV6-2 or TRBV6-3 to TRBJ2-7, with D possibly matching TRBD2 (6 bases). V was pared by 5 bases and J by 1 base, with 18 bases between. The CDR3 loop spans 16 amino acids. In germline, CDR1 is MNHEY, CDR2 SVGEGT. CDR3 nucleotide sequence: TGTGCCAGCAGTGACGGGTTAGCGGACCCGTCCTACGAGCAGTACTTC. Its translation: CASSDGLADPSYEQYF.

This clone was picked up a small number of times. The gene calls are TRBV6-5 and TRBJ1-4; the D is unclear. CDR1 MNHEY and CDR2 SVGAGI come from the germline V gene. Trimming cost V 6 bases and J 7 bases, with 12 bases left between them. The CDR3 runs 13 residues. CDR3 nucleotide sequence: TGTGCCAGCAGCCAACCGGGAACTGAAAAACTGTTTTTT. Its translation is CASSQPGTEKLFF.